This entry is about one TCR beta chain. No antigen is known for it. They ran version v3.0 of the immunoSEQ assay at survey level. TCRdb's copy holds only in-frame clones and misses some; the assay was immunoSEQ multiplex PCR. The sample contains around 18,000 clones, roughly 91% of which appear only once. This CDR3 has 14 amino acids. V dropped 0 bases and J dropped 3 bases, with 9 bases sitting between them. Germline V gene lookup returns CDR1 LGHNA and CDR2 YNFKEQ. This entry is derived from a study of long-term antiretroviral therapy in people with HIV. Broader study findings: Specimens of blood were obtained during about 2003 to 2017, possibly under older ART regimens. Absence of data on ART adherence, viral resistance or therapy changes was noted. Diversity went up after ART and still fell short of transplant donor controls. HIV repertoire CDR3 lengths ranged less widely than those of controls.

This sequence joins TRBV4-2 and TRBJ2-7, with D maybe TRBD2 (6 bases). The source material was unsorted PBMCs, sampled 3 years after starting antiretroviral therapy. The source is a man over 45 with HIV. The CDR3 spells CASSQDLTSYEQYF. For the CDR3, the DNA is TGTGCCAGCAGCCAAGATCTGACTAGCTACGAGCAGTACTTC.